The rows below give T cell receptor beta chains drawn from one sample of a study of cytomegalovirus exposure and HLA in healthy donors. Assay used: immunoSEQ multiplex PCR; TCRdb lists only in-frame clones, some missing. The table has about 250,000 clones, roughly nine tenths seen once. Sequencing was carried out using PBMCs. Receptors were obtained from a man between 18 and 35 years old in good health and CMV-seropositive. The CDR3 runs from the conserved cysteine through the conserved F or W. A D gene is named only where the DNA matches it firmly. For some rows the clone size is stated as once, few or many, or as a class when expanded; others skip it.

d_gene,j_gene,abundance,v_gene,len,CDR3nt,CDR3aa
.,TRBJ1-2,once,TRBV19,13,TGTGCCAGTAGGGCCAACCGCGACTATGGCTACACCTTC,CASRANRDYGYTF
TRBD1,TRBJ2-5,.,TRBV2,11,TGTGCCAGTACAGGGGAGGAGACCCAGTACTTC,CASTGEETQYF
TRBD2,TRBJ2-2,.,TRBV5-1,15,TGCGCCAGCAGCTTGCCAGCGGGAGGCACCGGGGAGCTGTTTTTT,CASSLPAGGTGELFF
TRBD1,TRBJ1-5,.,TRBV29-1,14,TGCAGCGTTGTTCAGGGGGCGCGAGATCAGCCCCAGCATTTT,CSVVQGARDQPQHF
.,TRBJ1-1,.,TRBV6-1,15,TGTGCCAGCAGACATGGGGGACAATTGAACACTGAAGCTTTCTTT,CASRHGGQLNTEAFF
.,TRBJ2-3,.,TRBV4-2,13,TGTGCCAGCAGCCAAGGACTACCAGATACGCAGTATTTT,CASSQGLPDTQYF
TRBD1,TRBJ1-5,.,TRBV7-9,15,TGTGCCAGCAGCTCATTTGGGGACAGGGGACAGCCCCAGCATTTT,CASSSFGDRGQPQHF
TRBD1,TRBJ1-2,few,TRBV29-1,13,TGCAGCATTCGGAGGACAGGATCATATGGCTACACCTTC,CSIRRTGSYGYTF
.,TRBJ2-7,.,TRBV7-2,16,TGTGCCAGCAGCTTAATTTTTGGGACCCCCTCCTACGAGCAGTACTTC,CASSLIFGTPSYEQYF
.,TRBJ2-4,.,TRBV6-5,15,TGTGCCAGCAGCGTTGGAGGGGCGGCCAAAAACATTCAGTACTTC,CASSVGGAAKNIQYF
.,TRBJ1-1,.,TRBV5-4,18,TGTGCCAGCAGAGATAATGGCGTCCCTTTAGGAGTGAACACTGAAGCTTTCTTT,CASRDNGVPLGVNTEAFF
TRBD2,TRBJ2-3,.,TRBV27,14,TGTGCCAGCAGTTTCGCGGGAGCCTCAGATACGCAGTATTTT,CASSFAGASDTQYF
.,TRBJ2-5,.,TRBV6-5,13,TGTGCCAGCAGCGAAGGGGGGCGAGAGACCCAGTACTTC,CASSEGGRETQYF
.,TRBJ2-1,once,TRBV7-6,18,TGTGCCAGCAGCTATCGGCTAGCGCGTAATAGCTCCTACAATGAGCAGTTCTTC,CASSYRLARNSSYNEQFF
.,TRBJ2-7,.,TRBV7-9,14,TGTGCCAGCAGCTCCACTGGGGAGCGGTACGAGCAGTACTTC,CASSSTGERYEQYF
.,TRBJ1-2,.,TRBV2,12,TGTGCCAGCACTGTGGGCCGGCGCGGCTACACCTTC,CASTVGRRGYTF
.,TRBJ2-1,.,TRBV29-1,11,TGCAGCGTTCTTTGGGGAGTGGGGCAGTTCTTC,CSVLWGVGQFF
.,TRBJ1-1,.,TRBV28,15,TGTGCCAGCTTTAATCGGGGGGCGCCGAACACTGAAGCTTTCTTT,CASFNRGAPNTEAFF
.,TRBJ1-5,.,TRBV7-9,15,TGTGCCAGCAGCTCCCCCGGCGATTACGATCAGCCCCAGCATTTT,CASSSPGDYDQPQHF
.,TRBJ2-1,.,TRBV25-1,11,TGTGCCAGCACCGCAGACAATGAGCAGTTCTTC,CASTADNEQFF
TRBD1,TRBJ2-7,.,TRBV27,15,TGTGCCAGCAGTCCAACCGGGACAGGGGGCGACGAGCAGTACTTC,CASSPTGTGGDEQYF
TRBD2,TRBJ2-1,once,TRBV28,18,TGTGCCAGCAGTTTATGGTCAACTAGCGGGAGTTCCTACAATGAGCAGTTCTTC,CASSLWSTSGSSYNEQFF
.,TRBJ2-7,.,TRBV10-1,12,TGCGCCAGAGGACACGTCACCTACGAGCAGTACTTC,CARGHVTYEQYF
.,TRBJ1-1,.,TRBV30,16,TGTGCCTGGAGTCGGAAGAAAGAGGGGGGGAACACTGAAGCTTTCTTT,CAWSRKKEGGNTEAFF
.,TRBJ2-1,.,TRBV27,15,TGTGCCAGCTCAAGTCGGACAGCTTTTTACAATGAGCAGTTCTTC,CASSSRTAFYNEQFF
.,TRBJ2-7,once,TRBV6-6,14,TGTGCCAGCCGAGATACGACAGGCATCTACGAGCAGTACTTC,CASRDTTGIYEQYF
.,TRBJ2-7,.,TRBV27,14,TGTGCCAGCAGTAGAGACCCGGGAGTATACGAGCAGTACTTC,CASSRDPGVYEQYF
.,TRBJ1-1,.,TRBV29-1,11,TGCAGCGTTTCTGGGGAGGCTGAAGCTTTCTTT,CSVSGEAEAFF
.,TRBJ1-5,.,TRBV27,14,TGTGCCAGCAGTTTAAGGGGTAGCAATCAGCCCCAGCATTTT,CASSLRGSNQPQHF
TRBD2,TRBJ2-7,.,TRBV10-3,16,TGTGCCATCAGTGAGACCGGGACTAGCGTCTCCTACGAGCAGTACTTC,CAISETGTSVSYEQYF
.,TRBJ2-3,.,TRBV6-6,16,TGTGCCAGCAGTTACGGCGGGACCAGAAGGGCAGATACGCAGTATTTT,CASSYGGTRRADTQYF
.,TRBJ1-1,.,TRBV29-1,14,TGCAGCGTTGAACCCCCCAGCAGGGCGACTGAAGCTTTCTTT,CSVEPPSRATEAFF
.,TRBJ2-7,.,TRBV28,11,TGTGCCAGCCGGGGAGCGGCCGAGCAGTACTTC,CASRGAAEQYF
TRBD1,TRBJ2-2,few,TRBV27,15,TGTGCCAGCAAATTGGGGACAGGGGTCCCCGGGGAGCTGTTTTTT,CASKLGTGVPGELFF
.,TRBJ2-7,.,TRBV9,15,TGTGCCAGCAGCGTAATGTCGGGGCCAGGGTACGAGCAGTACTTC,CASSVMSGPGYEQYF
.,TRBJ2-1,.,TRBV6-1,12,TGTGCCAGCAGGATTAGTGGCAATGAGCAGTTCTTC,CASRISGNEQFF
TRBD2,TRBJ2-7,.,TRBV6-1,15,TGTGCCAGCACCCGGGGTAGCGGGAGTCCCTACGAGCAGTACTTC,CASTRGSGSPYEQYF
.,TRBJ2-1,.,TRBV29-1,16,TGCAGCGTCGATCCCGGGACCGAGATCTCCTACAATGAGCAGTTCTTC,CSVDPGTEISYNEQFF
.,TRBJ2-3,.,TRBV5-5,13,TGTGCCAGCAGTGTCCCAAGCACAGATACGCAGTATTTT,CASSVPSTDTQYF
.,TRBJ1-1,.,TRBV5-1,14,TGCGCCAGCAGCCCCCTCGGGGTATACACTGAAGCTTTCTTT,CASSPLGVYTEAFF
.,TRBJ2-2,.,TRBV14,14,TGTGCCAGCAGCCAAGTAGCGAACACCGGGGAGCTGTTTTTT,CASSQVANTGELFF
TRBD2,TRBJ2-7,.,TRBV29-1,15,TGCAGCGTAGTGAAGGTGGTAGCGGGATCCTACGAGCAGTACTTC,CSVVKVVAGSYEQYF
TRBD1,TRBJ2-7,.,TRBV6-5,12,TGTGCCAGCAGGGGACAGACCTACGAGCAGTACTTC,CASRGQTYEQYF
TRBD2,TRBJ2-2,once,TRBV7-9,17,TGTGCCAGCACCCGGACTAGCGGGAGTCTTGGCACCGGGGAGCTGTTTTTT,CASTRTSGSLGTGELFF
.,TRBJ1-1,.,TRBV11-2,13,TGTGCCAGCAAATTTAAGGGAACCACTGAAGCTTTCTTT,CASKFKGTTEAFF
.,TRBJ2-7,.,TRBV27,13,TGTGCCAGCAGTTTATCTTATAGGTACGAGCAGTACTTC,CASSLSYRYEQYF
TRBD1,TRBJ1-1,.,TRBV5-1,16,TGCGCCAGCAGCTTGCTGACAGGGAGCGGGATGGGTGAAGCTTTCTTT,CASSLLTGSGMGEAFF
.,TRBJ1-1,.,TRBV28,17,TGTGCCAGCAGTCTAACGGGCTGGGGGGGAATGAACACTGAAGCTTTCTTT,CASSLTGWGGMNTEAFF
.,TRBJ1-2,.,TRBV19,16,TGTGCCAGTAGTACTCTACTGGGGGGAACTAACTATGGCTACACCTTC,CASSTLLGGTNYGYTF
.,TRBJ1-4,.,TRBV5-1,13,TGCGCCAGCAGCGGGGCAACTAATGAAAAACTGTTTTTT,CASSGATNEKLFF
.,TRBJ1-1,.,TRBV18,14,TGTGCCAGCTCGCGGGGGACGGCTAACACTGAAGCTTTCTTT,CASSRGTANTEAFF